Shown below are 28 T cell receptor beta chains from a single sample sequenced in a study of blood T cells in healthy people across ages. PCR was performed a second time for about 7 to 12 cycles using a sample-barcoded 5' primer and a J-beta primer mix. One entry per CDR3 protein results from TCRdb running MiXCR on the 5' RACE reads. Of around 2 million distinct CDR3 sequences listed, roughly 43% are singletons. Sequencing input: blood. The receptors here all came from a human donor in good health.

In its sample, this clonotype was seen many times. CDR3 bases: TGTGCCAGCAGTATGATGGATCTTAGATCCTACAATGAGCAGTTCTTC. Translated: CASSMMDLRSYNEQFF. The chain combines TRBV28 with TRBJ2-1, with D uncertain. The CDR3 is 16 amino acids. From germline, CDR1 is MDHEN and CDR2 SYDVKM. Trimming cost V 5 bases and J 1 base, with 15 bases left between them.

The chain employs TRBV4-2 and TRBJ1-2; no clear D gene. Trimming took 2 bases from V and 3 from J, leaving 10 bases between them. This CDR3 is 14 amino acids long. CDR1 and CDR2 (germline): LGHNA, YNFKEQ. CDR3 region: CASSQMTDHYGYTF. The CDR3 region has the DNA TGTGCCAGCAGCCAAATGACTGATCACTATGGCTACACCTTC.

The chain joins TRBV6-4 to TRBJ2-7; weak D call: TRBD2 (6 bases). Germline V gives CDR1 MRHNA, CDR2 SNTAGT. Trimming shortened V by 3 bases and J by 6 bases, and 15 bases separated the two germline ends. This CDR3 is built from 14 residues. DNA for the CDR3: TGTGCCAGCAGTGAGGAGGAGGGGAGTGTCGAGCAGTACTTC. Its translation is CASSEEEGSVEQYF.

The rearrangement joins TRBV4-1 to TRBJ2-5, with D possibly TRBD1 on 6 matching bases. V was pared by 4 bases and J by 0 bases, with 18 bases between. Germline CDR1 is MGHRA and CDR2 is YSYEKL. The CDR3 runs to 17 residues. The CDR3, as DNA: TGCGCCAGCAGCCTGATTACAGGGATGGGGAACCAAGAGACCCAGTACTTC. Amino acid sequence: CASSLITGMGNQETQYF.

Here the CDR3 reads CASSAGFGEQFF. The CDR3 DNA reads as TGTGCCAGCAGTGCCGGTTTTGGTGAGCAGTTCTTC. The genes are TRBV6-1 and TRBJ2-1; no definite D call. CDR1 is MNHNS, CDR2 SASEGT, per germline. V dropped 4 bases and J dropped 9 bases, with 10 bases sitting between them. The CDR3 length is 12 residues.

This clonotype was recorded many times. The CDR3 region is CATSDPRGIGNEQFF. The DNA of the CDR3 is TGTGCCACCAGTGATCCCAGGGGGATTGGGAATGAGCAGTTCTTC. The chain uses TRBV24-1 and TRBJ2-1; TRBD1 aligns across 7 bases. Germline V lookup: CDR1 KGHDR, CDR2 SFDVKD. CDR3 length: 15 amino acids. V gave up 3 bases and J gave up 7 bases; unmatched junction bases: 8.

The chain carries TRBV7-9 and TRBJ2-2, with D uncertain. V shed 7 bases and J shed 0 bases, with 15 bases lying between them. The length of the CDR3 is 16 residues. Per germline, CDR1 SEHNR and CDR2 FQNEAQ (reference sequence). The CDR3 here is CASNPPGPTNTGELFF. The CDR3 bases are TGTGCCAGCAACCCCCCCGGTCCCACGAACACCGGGGAGCTGTTTTTT.

The chain couples TRBV2 to TRBJ1-1; the D is unclear. With 2 bases removed from V and 3 bases from J, the gap between germline ends came to 10 bases. CDR1 and CDR2 from the germline V gene are SNHLY and FYNNEI. There are 14 residues in the CDR3. The CDR3 coding sequence is TGTGCCAGCAGTGAAAGTGGTCAGTACACTGAAGCTTTCTTT. This encodes CASSESGQYTEAFF.

This clonotype was observed once. This sequence joins TRBV20-1 and TRBJ2-5; D possibly matches TRBD1 or TRBD2 (5 bases each). In germline, CDR1 is DFQATT, CDR2 SNEGSKA (reference sequence). This CDR3 comprises 13 residues. V was cut by 5 bases and J by 2 bases, with 12 bases left in between. In DNA, the CDR3 is TGCAGTGCTCTCGGGGCCCCTCAAGAGACCCAGTACTTC. It codes for CSALGAPQETQYF.

This clonotype was detected only a few times. The CDR3 sequence: CASTSRAGDYNSPLHF. CDR3 nucleotides: TGTGCCAGCACCTCTAGGGCGGGGGACTATAATTCACCCCTCCACTTT. The chain employs TRBV7-2 and TRBJ1-6, with D possibly TRBD1 on 5 matching bases. This CDR3 is built from 16 residues. The germline V gene has CDR1 SGHTA and CDR2 FQGNSA. Trimming shortened V by 7 bases and J by 3 bases, and 16 bases separated the two germline ends.

The J gene is TRBJ2-7, the V gene TRBV7-9; the D is unclear. Trimming pared 2 bases from V and 6 bases from J, leaving 11 bases between. The CDR3 consists of 13 residues. CDR1 SEHNR and CDR2 FQNEAQ come from the germline V gene (reference sequence). In nucleotides, the CDR3 is TGTGCCAGCAGCTTAAGGTTTCAGAGCGAGCAGTACTTC. Protein sequence: CASSLRFQSEQYF.

Only a few counts were recorded for this clonotype. Here the CDR3 DNA reads TGTGCCAGCAGCCCCGAACCGGGGGAAGAGACCCAGTACTTC. Its translation: CASSPEPGEETQYF. The chain couples TRBV7-2 to TRBJ2-5; perhaps TRBD2 as D (6 bases). CDR3 length: 14 amino acids. The germline V gene has CDR1 SGHTA and CDR2 FQGNSA. The germline V and J ends were trimmed by 5 bases and 3 bases, with 13 bases remaining between them.

The gene calls are TRBV29-1 and TRBJ1-2, with D uncertain. There are 12 residues in the CDR3. Germline values: CDR1 SQVTM, CDR2 ANQGSEA. Trimming cost V 5 bases and J 3 bases, with 10 bases left between them. CDR3: CSVNAVDYGYTF. CDR3 bases: TGCAGCGTTAACGCAGTAGACTATGGCTACACCTTC.

This chain connects TRBV7-9 to TRBJ2-5; 11 nucleotides line up with TRBD2. J gave up 3 bases and V 2 bases, and 8 bases lay outside the gene matches. Germline values: CDR1 SEHNR, CDR2 FQNEAQ (reference sequence). CDR3 length equals 17 residues. For the CDR3, the DNA is TGTGCCAGCAGCTTAACCTTTCTAGCGGGGGGAGAAGAGACCCAGTACTTC. Translated: CASSLTFLAGGEETQYF.

The rearrangement uses TRBV29-1 and TRBJ1-4, with 8 bases matching TRBD1. CDR1 and CDR2 (germline): SQVTM, ANQGSEA. The CDR3 loop spans 14 amino acids. J lost 0 bases, V lost 7 bases, and 4 bases had no gene match. The CDR3 DNA is TGCAGCGCGGACAGGGTTTCAACTAATGAAAAACTGTTTTTT. It translates to CSADRVSTNEKLFF.

The gene calls are TRBV20-1 and TRBJ1-1; TRBD1 might be the D (6 bases). The germline CDR1 and CDR2 sequences are DFQATT and SNEGSKA (reference sequence). This CDR3 is built from 14 residues. The V end was cut by 6 bases, the J end by 0 bases, with 14 bases between. This chain's CDR3 is CSAKYRAMNTEAFF. The CDR3 coding sequence is TGCAGTGCCAAATACAGGGCTATGAACACTGAAGCTTTCTTT.

This chain links TRBV4-3 with TRBJ1-2; maybe TRBD1 (5 bases). The CDR3 length is 16 residues. V shed 2 bases and J shed 4 bases, with 17 bases lying between them. Germline V CDR1 and CDR2: LGHNA, YSLEER. For the CDR3, the DNA is TGCGCCAGCAGCCAATTCGCTGGGGCAGGCTTCTATGGCTACACCTTC. As protein: CASSQFAGAGFYGYTF.

This clonotype has at least ten counts. V and J are TRBV6-2 or TRBV6-3 and TRBJ2-1; 8 nucleotides agree with TRBD2. With 6 bases clipped from V and 6 bases from J, the junction kept 10 bases outside the gene matches. The CDR3 totals 15 residues. The V gene's germline CDR1 is MNHEY and CDR2 SVGEGT. The CDR3 here is CASRLWTSRVNEQFF. CDR3 nucleotides: TGTGCCAGCAGGCTCTGGACTAGCCGGGTCAATGAGCAGTTCTTC.

This clonotype has only a few counts. The CDR3 DNA is TGTGCCATCAAGCCGGGACAGGGCTCCTACAATGAGCAGTTCTTC. This gives the protein CAIKPGQGSYNEQFF. This chain connects TRBV10-3 to TRBJ2-1, with 9 positions matching TRBD1. The CDR3 is made up of 15 amino acids. Germline CDR1 reads ENHRY; CDR2 reads SYGVKD. Germline trimming cut 7 bases from V and 0 bases from J; bases unmatched to any gene: 4.

This chain joins TRBV20-1 and TRBJ2-7, with TRBD1 matching 8 bases. Losses at the gene ends were 4 bases for V and 0 bases for J; bases not matched to a gene: 5. The CDR3 sequence is 14 residues long. Per the germline V gene, CDR1 is DFQATT and CDR2 is SNEGSKA (reference sequence). The CDR3 region is CSATRQGHSYEQYF. The CDR3 nucleotides are TGCAGTGCTACCCGACAGGGGCACTCCTACGAGCAGTACTTC.

This clonotype was seen at least ten times. This chain joins TRBV29-1 and TRBJ2-1; D is tentatively TRBD1 or TRBD2 (6 bases each). There are 16 residues in the CDR3. Germline V lookup: CDR1 SQVTM, CDR2 ANQGSEA. Trimming took 6 bases from V and 4 from J, leaving 22 bases between them. CDR3 coding DNA: TGCAGCGTACAGGGCGGGGACTCCTCCTTATACAATGAGCAGTTCTTC. Protein product: CSVQGGDSSLYNEQFF.

The chain employs TRBV9 and TRBJ2-5, with 11 bases lining up with TRBD2. The CDR3 length is 16 residues. Germline assignment: CDR1 SGDLS and CDR2 YYNGEE. Trimming cost V 2 bases and J 5 bases; bases outside gene matches: 8. CDR3: CASSVDSGGADETQYF. CDR3 coding DNA: TGTGCCAGCAGCGTGGATAGCGGGGGGGCCGATGAGACCCAGTACTTC.

The CDR3 is CASSGEDFFYNEQFF. The CDR3 DNA is TGTGCCAGCAGTGGGGAAGACTTTTTTTACAATGAGCAGTTCTTC. V usage is TRBV6-1 and J usage is TRBJ2-1, with no clear D. The germline CDR1 and CDR2 sequences are MNHNS and SASEGT. V was shortened by 4 bases and J by 4 bases, with 14 bases between the two germline ends. The CDR3 extends over 15 amino acids.

Comment on this clonotype: Relative to the germline gene, one junction end is altered; a read error may explain this. The genes are TRBV3-1 and TRBJ1-2; no reliable D call. Germline V gene data show CDR1 as LGHDT and CDR2 as YNNKEL (reference sequence). The CDR3 consists of 11 residues. CDR3 DNA: TGTGCCAGCACCCAAAGCTATGGCTACACCTTC. Its translation: CASTQSYGYTF.

This clonotype was seen a handful of times. The chain links TRBV20-1 to TRBJ1-2; tentatively, D is TRBD1 (6 bases). Germline lookup yields CDR1 DFQATT and CDR2 SNEGSKA (reference sequence). With 6 bases removed from V and 8 bases from J, the gap between germline ends came to 16 bases. The CDR3 runs to 12 residues. The CDR3 loop reads CSANRQVDGYTF. In DNA, the CDR3 is TGCAGTGCCAACAGACAGGTCGACGGCTACACCTTC.

This chain joins TRBV12-3 or TRBV12-4 and TRBJ2-5, with D unresolved. The V end lost 4 bases, the J end lost 1 base, and 13 bases lay between the germline ends. The CDR3 sequence is 15 residues long. The CDR3: CASSSFSGIQETQYF. The CDR3 DNA sequence: TGTGCCAGCAGTTCCTTCTCGGGTATCCAAGAGACCCAGTACTTC.

The rearrangement joins TRBV2 to TRBJ2-5; TRBD1 is a possible D gene (5 bases). The CDR3 length is 12 residues. CDR1 is SNHLY, CDR2 FYNNEI, per germline. V dropped 9 bases and J dropped 7 bases, with 15 bases sitting between them. The CDR3 reads CASNGDRGTQYF. The CDR3 DNA reads as TGTGCCAGTAACGGAGACAGAGGGACCCAGTACTTC.

This clonotype showed up many times. This sequence joins TRBV7-2 and TRBJ2-7, with D unresolved. This CDR3 is 11 amino acids long. V lost 6 bases and J 6 bases, leaving 9 bases between the germline ends. Germline V gives CDR1 SGHTA, CDR2 FQGNSA. CDR3 bases: TGTGCCAGCAGTTTCGGGCTCGAGCAGTACTTC. Translated, it gives CASSFGLEQYF.